These 6 T cell receptor beta chains were sequenced from one sample in a study of T cell responses to AZD1222 COVID-19 vaccine (dated by TCRdb to about 2021). The time point label on this specimen signifies: about 28 days (+/-7) after the second vaccine dose. The library was made by the immunoSEQ multiplex PCR assay. Held by TCRdb, this immuneACCESS table contains in-frame sequences only and omits some clones. Under half of the omission traces to an unresolved V gene where checked; the cause of the rest is unknown. The sample table lists under 90,000 clones, 80% to 90% of them with a count of one. The top ten clones comprise around 9.3% of the sample. The material sequenced was peripheral blood, taken 28 days after the second AZD1222 dose. All receptors come from an adult who received the AZD1222 COVID-19 vaccine.

V usage is TRBV3-1 (or the pseudogene TRBV3-2) and J usage is TRBJ2-3; 7 positions match TRBD2. CDR1 is LGHDT, CDR2 YNNKEL, per germline (reference sequence). CDR3 length equals 15 residues. V shed 4 bases and J 2 bases; nucleotides not matched to a gene: 6. CDR3 sequence: CASSPRTRDTDTQYF. The CDR3 nucleotides are TGTGCCAGCAGCCCGCGGACTAGGGACACAGATACGCAGTATTTT.

The chain links TRBV19 to TRBJ1-5, with 8 bases fitting TRBD1. Germline assignment: CDR1 LNHDA and CDR2 SQIVND (reference sequence). V was pared by 5 bases and J by 7 bases, with 10 bases of the junction left unmatched. The CDR3 contains 15 residues. CDR3 sequence reads: CASSPGQATVQPQHF. The CDR3 coding sequence is TGTGCCAGTAGTCCGGGACAGGCTACCGTACAGCCCCAGCATTTT. Based on the CDR3 plus reference TRBV19 and TRBJ1-5, the full variable domain is DGGITQSPKYLFRKEGQNVTLSCEQNLNHDAMYWYRQDPGQGLRLIYYSQIVNDFQKGDIAEGYSVSREKKESFPLTVTSAQKNPTAFYLCASSPGQATVQPQHFGDGTRLSIL.

The CDR3 is CASRVSGGHTDTQYF. CDR3 sequence (DNA): TGTGCCAGCAGAGTAAGCGGGGGACACACAGATACGCAGTATTTT. The genes are TRBV2 and TRBJ2-3, with 8 nucleotides matching TRBD2. Per the germline V gene, CDR1 is SNHLY and CDR2 is FYNNEI. The CDR3 is 15 residues long. With V trimmed by 6 bases and J by 2 bases, 7 bases remained unmatched.

The chain uses TRBV5-1 and TRBJ1-1, with D possibly being TRBD1 (5 bases). The CDR3 contains 15 residues. Germline V lookup: CDR1 SGHRS, CDR2 YFSETQ. Trimming cost V 3 bases and J 4 bases, with 16 bases left between them. CDR3 in DNA: TGCGCCAGCAGCTCAGTTTCAGGGAAGCGCACTGAAGCTTTCTTT. Its protein product is CASSSVSGKRTEAFF.

The chain recombines TRBV7-9 with TRBJ2-7, with D unclear. CDR1 SEHNR and CDR2 FQNEAQ come from the germline V gene (reference sequence). V was trimmed by 1 base and J by 10 bases, leaving 17 bases between them. The CDR3 length is 14 residues. The CDR3 DNA is TGTGCCAGCAGCTTAGATCTGAACCTGACCCCCCAGTACTTC. Its protein is CASSLDLNLTPQYF.

CDR3 region: CASSLGVLGGDSPLHF. The DNA for the CDR3 is TGTGCCAGCAGCTTAGGCGTCTTGGGAGGGGATTCACCCCTCCACTTT. This chain links TRBV7-6 with TRBJ1-6; maybe TRBD1 (5 bases). Per the germline V gene, CDR1 is SGHVS and CDR2 is FNYEAQ. V lost 1 base to trimming and J lost 8 bases, with 15 bases between them. The CDR3 runs 16 residues.